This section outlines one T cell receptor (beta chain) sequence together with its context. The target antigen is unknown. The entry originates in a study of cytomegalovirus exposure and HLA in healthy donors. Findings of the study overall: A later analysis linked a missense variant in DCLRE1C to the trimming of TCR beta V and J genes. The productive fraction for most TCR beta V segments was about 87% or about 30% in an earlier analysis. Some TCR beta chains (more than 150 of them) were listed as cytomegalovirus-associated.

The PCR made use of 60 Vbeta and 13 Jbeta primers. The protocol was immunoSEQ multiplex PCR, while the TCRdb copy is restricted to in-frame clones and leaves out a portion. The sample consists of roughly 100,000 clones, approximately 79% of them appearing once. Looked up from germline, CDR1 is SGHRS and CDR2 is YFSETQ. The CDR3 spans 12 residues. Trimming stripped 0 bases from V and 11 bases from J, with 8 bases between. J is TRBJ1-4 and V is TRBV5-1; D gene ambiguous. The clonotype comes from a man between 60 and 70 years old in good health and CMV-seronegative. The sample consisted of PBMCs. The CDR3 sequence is CASSLERGKLFF. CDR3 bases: TGCGCCAGCAGCTTGGAGAGAGGGAAACTGTTTTTT.